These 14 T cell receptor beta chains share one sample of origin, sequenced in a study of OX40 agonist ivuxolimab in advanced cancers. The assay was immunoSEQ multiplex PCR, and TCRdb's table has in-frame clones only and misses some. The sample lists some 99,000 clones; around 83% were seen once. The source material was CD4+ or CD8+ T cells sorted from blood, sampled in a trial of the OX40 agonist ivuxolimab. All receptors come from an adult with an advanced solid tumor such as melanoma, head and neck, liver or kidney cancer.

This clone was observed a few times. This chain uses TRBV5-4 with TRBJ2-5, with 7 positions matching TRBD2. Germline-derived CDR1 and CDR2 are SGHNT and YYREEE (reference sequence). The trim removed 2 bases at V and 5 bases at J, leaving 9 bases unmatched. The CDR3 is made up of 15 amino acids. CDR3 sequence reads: CASSLSGRGRETQYF. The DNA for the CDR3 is TGTGCCAGCAGCTTATCAGGGAGGGGTAGGGAGACCCAGTACTTC.

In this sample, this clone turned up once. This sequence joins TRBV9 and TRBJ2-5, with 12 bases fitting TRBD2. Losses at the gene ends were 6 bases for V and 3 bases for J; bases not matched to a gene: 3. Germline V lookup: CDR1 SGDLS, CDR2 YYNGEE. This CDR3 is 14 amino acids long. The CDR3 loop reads CASNLAGGEETQYF. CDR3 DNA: TGTGCCAGCAATCTAGCGGGAGGGGAAGAGACCCAGTACTTC.

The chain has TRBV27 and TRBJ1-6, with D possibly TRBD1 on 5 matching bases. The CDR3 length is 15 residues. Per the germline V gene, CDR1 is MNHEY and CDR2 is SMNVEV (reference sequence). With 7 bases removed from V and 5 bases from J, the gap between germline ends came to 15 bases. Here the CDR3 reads CASTKWAGDNSPLHF. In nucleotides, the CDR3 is TGTGCCAGCACCAAGTGGGCGGGGGATAATTCACCCCTCCACTTT.

CDR3 DNA sequence: TGTGCCAGCTCACCTGATTTATTTGAGGGGAAAGAATACCAAGAGACCCAGTACTTC. This sequence encodes CASSPDLFEGKEYQETQYF. The chain couples TRBV18 to TRBJ2-5, with D perhaps matching TRBD1 or TRBD2 (5 bases each). The CDR3 totals 19 residues. The germline gives CDR1 KGHSH, CDR2 LQKENI. The V end was cut by 3 bases, the J end by 0 bases, with 23 bases between.

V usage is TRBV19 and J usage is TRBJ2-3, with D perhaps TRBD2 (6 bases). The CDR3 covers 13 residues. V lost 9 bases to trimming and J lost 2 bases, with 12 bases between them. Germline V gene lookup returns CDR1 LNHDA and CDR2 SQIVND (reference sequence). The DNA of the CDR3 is TGTGCCAGCGGGGAGGACACCACAGATACGCAGTATTTT. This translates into CASGEDTTDTQYF.

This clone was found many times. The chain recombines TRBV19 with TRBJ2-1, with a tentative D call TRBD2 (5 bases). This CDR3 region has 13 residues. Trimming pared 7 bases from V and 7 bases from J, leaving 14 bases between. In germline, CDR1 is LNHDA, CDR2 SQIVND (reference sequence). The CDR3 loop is CASKADARNEQFF. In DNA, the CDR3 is TGTGCCAGTAAAGCGGACGCTAGGAATGAGCAGTTCTTC.

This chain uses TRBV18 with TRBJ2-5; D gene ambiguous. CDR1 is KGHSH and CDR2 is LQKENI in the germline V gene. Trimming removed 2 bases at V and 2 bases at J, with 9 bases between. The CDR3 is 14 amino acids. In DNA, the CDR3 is TGTGCCAGCTCACCAATGTCGGGTCAAGAGACCCAGTACTTC. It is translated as CASSPMSGQETQYF.

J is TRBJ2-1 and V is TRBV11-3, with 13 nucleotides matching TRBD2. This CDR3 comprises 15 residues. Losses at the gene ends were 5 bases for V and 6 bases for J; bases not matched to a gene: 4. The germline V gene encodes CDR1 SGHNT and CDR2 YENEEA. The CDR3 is CASSTTSGGGNEQFF. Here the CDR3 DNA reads TGTGCCAGCAGCACTACTAGCGGGGGGGGCAATGAGCAGTTCTTC.

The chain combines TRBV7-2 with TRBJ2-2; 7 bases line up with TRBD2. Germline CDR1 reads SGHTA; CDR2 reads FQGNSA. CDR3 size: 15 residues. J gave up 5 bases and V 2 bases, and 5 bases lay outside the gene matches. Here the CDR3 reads CASSLLAAGTGELFF. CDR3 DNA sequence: TGTGCCAGCAGCTTACTAGCGGCGGGGACCGGGGAGCTGTTTTTT.

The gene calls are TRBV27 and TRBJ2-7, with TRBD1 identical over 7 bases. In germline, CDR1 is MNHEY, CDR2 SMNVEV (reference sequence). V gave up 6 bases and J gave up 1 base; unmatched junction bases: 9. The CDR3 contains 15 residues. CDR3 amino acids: CASSLEGTASYEQYF. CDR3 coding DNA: TGTGCCAGCAGCTTAGAAGGGACAGCTTCCTACGAGCAGTACTTC.

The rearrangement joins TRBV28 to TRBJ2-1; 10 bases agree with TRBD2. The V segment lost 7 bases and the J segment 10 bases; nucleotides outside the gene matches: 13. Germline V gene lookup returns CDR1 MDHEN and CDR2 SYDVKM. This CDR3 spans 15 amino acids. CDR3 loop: CASKRGGPSLGEQFF. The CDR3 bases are TGTGCCAGCAAGCGGGGGGGTCCCTCGTTAGGGGAGCAGTTCTTC.

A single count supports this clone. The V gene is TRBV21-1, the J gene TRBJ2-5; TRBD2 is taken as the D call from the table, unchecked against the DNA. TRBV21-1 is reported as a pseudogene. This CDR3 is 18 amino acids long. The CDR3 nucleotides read TGTGCCAGCAGCAAAACCGCGGCAACCGGGACTAGCGGGGAGACCCAGTACTTC. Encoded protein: CASSKTAATGTSGETQYF.

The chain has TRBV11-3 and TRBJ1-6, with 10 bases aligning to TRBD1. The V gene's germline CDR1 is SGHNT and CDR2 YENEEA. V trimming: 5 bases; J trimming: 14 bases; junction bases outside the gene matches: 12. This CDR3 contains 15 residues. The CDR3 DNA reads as TGTGCCAGCAGCGAGCCGGGACAGGGGCAATTTTCCCTCCACTTT. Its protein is CASSEPGQGQFSLHF.

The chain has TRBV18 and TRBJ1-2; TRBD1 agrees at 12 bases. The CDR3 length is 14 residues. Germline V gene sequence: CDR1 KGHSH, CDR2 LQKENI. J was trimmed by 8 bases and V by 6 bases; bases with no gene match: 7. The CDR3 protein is CASSSGTGGGGYTF. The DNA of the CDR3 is TGTGCCAGCTCGTCCGGGACAGGGGGCGGGGGCTACACCTTC.